The 2 T cell receptor beta chains below come from one sample, sequenced in a study of blood T cell repertoires in COVID-19. TCRdb's copy holds only in-frame clones and misses some; the assay was immunoSEQ multiplex PCR. Of hundreds of thousands of clones in the sample, 88% were seen once. The source material was peripheral blood. These receptors came from a woman between 65 and 79 years old with COVID-19, enrolled during active disease.

The chain recombines TRBV6-5 with TRBJ2-3; D ambiguous. The CDR3 totals 15 residues. Trimming took 4 bases from V and 4 from J, leaving 15 bases between them. The V gene's germline CDR1 is MNHEY and CDR2 SVGAGI. The chain's CDR3 is CASSFRPEPADTQYF. The CDR3, as DNA: TGTGCCAGCAGTTTCCGACCGGAGCCGGCAGATACGCAGTATTTT.

This clone showed up just a few times. The CDR3 DNA reads as TGTGCCAGCTCACCCGGGACAGGGGTCTTTGAGACCCAGTACTTC. Protein: CASSPGTGVFETQYF. J is TRBJ2-5 and V is TRBV18; 10 positions agree with TRBD1. Trimming took 3 bases from V and 5 from J; bases not matched to a gene: 6. The germline gives CDR1 KGHSH, CDR2 LQKENI. The CDR3 consists of 15 residues.